This TCR beta chain was identified in a study of blood T cells in healthy people across ages. About the study: Template switching caught about one barcoded beta molecule for each two T cells. The study, taken as a whole, reports: Reliance upon unsorted PBMCs precluded definitive naive versus antigen-experienced comparison.

On this clonotype itself: The antigen remains undetermined.

Germline V gene data show CDR1 as WSHSY and CDR2 as SAAADI. The CDR3 contains 13 residues. The junction had 4 bases not matched to a gene; V was cut back by 6 bases and J by 7 bases. A J-beta primer mix and a sample-barcoded 5' primer were used in a second PCR of roughly 6 to 12 cycles. A minimum of 2.5 million CDR3-containing paired-end reads was obtained for each sample. TCRdb re-called the 5' RACE reads through MiXCR, storing one row per CDR3 protein. The profile covers around 400,000 distinct CDR3 sequences, with 50% to 60% appearing a single time and approximately 51% taken by the ten largest. Sequencing was carried out using blood. The chain uses TRBV10-2 and TRBJ2-1, with 9 bases lining up with TRBD1. The sequence was obtained from a man aged 55 to 70 in good health. The CDR3 DNA follows: TGCGCCAGCAGCAGACAGGGGGGGAATGAGCAGTTCTTC. Residues: CASSRQGGNEQFF.